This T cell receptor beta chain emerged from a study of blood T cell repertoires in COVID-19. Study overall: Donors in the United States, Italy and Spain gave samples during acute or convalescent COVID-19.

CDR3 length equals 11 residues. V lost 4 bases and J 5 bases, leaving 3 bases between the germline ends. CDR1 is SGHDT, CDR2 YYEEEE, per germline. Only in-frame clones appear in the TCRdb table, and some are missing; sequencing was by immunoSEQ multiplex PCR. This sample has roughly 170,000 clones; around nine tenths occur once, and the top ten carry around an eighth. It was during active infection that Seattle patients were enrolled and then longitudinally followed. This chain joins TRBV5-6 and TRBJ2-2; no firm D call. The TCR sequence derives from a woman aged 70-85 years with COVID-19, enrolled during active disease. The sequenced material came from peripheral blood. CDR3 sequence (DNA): TGTGCCAGCAGCACAACCGGGGAGCTGTTTTTT. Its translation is CASSTTGELFF.